This T cell receptor beta chain was sequenced for a study of T cells expressing NK-cell markers. On the study more broadly: Sequencing covered eight donors, seven HCMV-seropositive and one seronegative. Overall study results and limits: The CD3+CD56-NKG2C+ fraction of several donors was likewise dominated by these clonotypes. Expanded NKG2C+ T cell clones were not confirmed as HCMV-specific.

For TCR beta, cDNA was produced by 5'RACE template switching with UMIs. TCRdb derives one entry per CDR3 protein from the 5' RACE reads, leaving out DNA. This sample's clone table lists about 430,000 distinct CDR3 sequences. The CDR3 totals 13 residues. Germline CDR1 and CDR2: ENHRY and SYGVKD. As regards this clonotype: Antigen unknown.

This chain joins TRBV10-3 and TRBJ2-3; checking the TCRdb D call of TRBD2 is not possible without DNA. Sequencing was done on a sample of blood T cells: a sorted CD56 or NKG2C T cell subset, CD4+ or CD8+ T cells, or bulk PBMC T cells (not recorded which). This clonotype was sampled from a woman aged 45-65 years in good health. CDR3 residues: CAISEESGRARYF.